The 15 T cell receptor beta chains below all came from one sample that was sequenced in a study of cytomegalovirus exposure and HLA in healthy donors. Primers: 60 Vbeta forward and 13 Jbeta reverse. Some clones are missing from TCRdb's copy, which holds only in-frame ones; the method was immunoSEQ multiplex PCR. Among 95,000 to 150,000 clones listed, around 77% were seen once. The specimen sequenced was PBMCs. These receptors originate from a human donor in good health.

J is TRBJ2-5 and V is TRBV4-1, with TRBD1 identical over 7 bases. The J call could be wrong; TRBJ2-7 is a better fit for the DNA end. Germline CDR1 reads MGHRA; CDR2 reads YSYEKL. This CDR3 region has 15 residues. CDR3 region: CASSQDAGGSYEQYF. In DNA, the CDR3 is TGCGCCAGCAGCCAAGATGCAGGGGGCTCCTACGAGCAGTACTTC.

The J gene is TRBJ2-7, the V gene TRBV11-2; the match to TRBD2 covers 12 bases. V trimming: 4 bases; J trimming: 4 bases; junction bases outside the gene matches: 5. The CDR3 loop spans 15 amino acids. Germline-derived CDR1 and CDR2 are SGHAT and FQNNGV. The CDR3 reads CASSSLAGGPYEQYF. For the CDR3, the DNA is TGTGCCAGCAGCTCGCTAGCGGGAGGGCCTTACGAGCAGTACTTC.

This clone came up a few times. V is TRBV5-1 and J is TRBJ2-1; 11 bases agree with TRBD2. Germline V gives CDR1 SGHRS, CDR2 YFSETQ. With 4 bases clipped from V and 4 bases from J, the junction kept 1 base outside the gene matches. The CDR3 is made up of 14 amino acids. CDR3: CASSGTSGYNEQFF. In nucleotides, the CDR3 is TGCGCCAGCAGCGGGACTAGCGGTTACAATGAGCAGTTCTTC.

The J gene is TRBJ2-7, the V gene TRBV28, with 8 bases aligning to TRBD1. The CDR3 loop spans 14 amino acids. Germline V gives CDR1 MDHEN, CDR2 SYDVKM. V lost 5 bases and J lost 2; bases outside the gene matches: 5. CDR3 amino acids: CASSAPDRAYEQYF. DNA of the CDR3: TGTGCCAGCAGTGCCCCGGACAGGGCCTACGAGCAGTACTTC.

The chain carries TRBV12-5 and TRBJ2-7; tentatively, D is TRBD2 (6 bases). The V end was cut by 7 bases, the J end by 5 bases, with 21 bases between. Germline values: CDR1 LGHNT, CDR2 FRNRAP. This CDR3 is 15 amino acids long. CDR3 sequence reads: CASASPWAGINEQYF. DNA of the CDR3: TGTGCTAGTGCCTCCCCCTGGGCGGGAATAAACGAGCAGTACTTC.

This clone was detected once. V usage is TRBV18 and J usage is TRBJ2-1, with a tentative D call TRBD1 (8 bases). The CDR3 is made up of 15 amino acids. Germline CDR1 and CDR2: KGHSH and LQKENI. Trimming removed 2 bases at V and 7 bases at J, with 15 bases between. The CDR3, as DNA: TGTGCCAGCTCACCATCGGGGGGACAGGCGAATGAGCAGTTCTTC. Amino acid sequence: CASSPSGGQANEQFF. The full variable domain, completed using reference TRBV18 and TRBJ2-1, is NAGVMQNPRHLVRRRGQEARLRCSPMKGHSHVYWYRQLPEEGLKFMVYLQKENIIDESGMPKERFSAEFPKEGPSILRIQQVVRGDSAAYFCASSPSGGQANEQFFGPGTRLTVL.

The V gene is TRBV28, the J gene TRBJ1-2, with 7 bases that match TRBD1. The V gene end was trimmed by 3 bases and the J gene end by 4 bases; junction bases not matched to a gene: 5. The CDR3 totals 14 residues. Germline CDR1 MDHEN, CDR2 SYDVKM. CDR3 in DNA: TGTGCCAGCAGTTTTGGACAGGCGGGCTATGGCTACACCTTC. Residues: CASSFGQAGYGYTF.

This clone was detected only once. The chain joins TRBV18 to TRBJ2-2; 11 bases map to TRBD2. The V gene's germline CDR1 is KGHSH and CDR2 LQKENI. J gave up 5 bases and V 6 bases, and 11 bases lay outside the gene matches. CDR3 size: 17 residues. DNA of the CDR3: TGTGCCAGCTCGCGATATACTAGCGGGAGTAGTACCGGGGAGCTGTTTTTT. Translating gives CASSRYTSGSSTGELFF.

The V gene is TRBV25-1, the J gene TRBJ2-5, with 8 bases that match TRBD2. CDR1 MGHDK and CDR2 SYGVNS come from the germline V gene. The V gene end was trimmed by 5 bases and the J gene end by 2 bases; junction bases not matched to a gene: 7. The CDR3 is made up of 15 amino acids. The CDR3: CASSPGGGRQETQYF. CDR3 DNA: TGTGCCAGCAGTCCCGGGGGGGGCCGTCAAGAGACCCAGTACTTC.

The chain uses TRBV28 and TRBJ1-6; tentatively, D is TRBD1 (6 bases). Germline loops: CDR1 MDHEN, CDR2 SYDVKM. V was pared by 2 bases and J by 9 bases, with 11 bases between. This CDR3 has 14 residues. The CDR3 region is CASSLIRGGSPLHF. CDR3 DNA sequence: TGTGCCAGCAGTTTAATCAGGGGCGGTTCACCCCTCCACTTT.

This clone was seen just once. The genes are TRBV19 and TRBJ2-1; TRBD2 aligns across 9 bases. The CDR3 has 15 amino acids. Germline-derived CDR1 and CDR2 are LNHDA and SQIVND (reference sequence). J was trimmed by 6 bases and V by 3 bases; bases with no gene match: 6. CDR3 nucleotide sequence: TGTGCCAGTAGTATTTTTAGCGGGAGTGGCAATGAGCAGTTCTTC. This encodes CASSIFSGSGNEQFF.

CDR3 in amino acids: CASSPQGAGYEQYF. The DNA for the CDR3 is TGTGCCAGCAGTCCACAGGGGGCCGGTTACGAGCAGTACTTC. The chain combines TRBV6-5 with TRBJ2-7; 9 nucleotides agree with TRBD1. The CDR3 is 14 amino acids. Unmatched junction bases numbered 6, after V lost 5 bases and J lost 4 bases. Per germline, CDR1 MNHEY and CDR2 SVGAGI.

The CDR3 DNA reads as TGTGCCAGCAGCTTGACTAGCGGGGGAAGCACAGATACGCAGTATTTT. Translation gives CASSLTSGGSTDTQYF. This sequence joins TRBV5-6 and TRBJ2-3, with 11 positions matching TRBD2. This CDR3 has 16 residues. J lost 0 bases, V lost 1 base, and 1 base had no gene match. In germline, CDR1 is SGHDT, CDR2 YYEEEE.

The chain recombines TRBV23-1 with TRBJ1-4; D possibly corresponds to TRBD1 (6 bases). TRBV23-1 is labeled an ORF, and its function is uncertain. The length of the CDR3 is 16 residues. The V gene lost 0 bases and the J gene lost 7 bases, with 15 bases spanning the gap. As DNA, the CDR3 is TGCGCCAGCAGTCAATCGAGGGGGGGGCGCAGTGAAAAACTGTTTTTT. As protein: CASSQSRGGRSEKLFF.

V is TRBV7-2 and J is TRBJ2-7; 9 bases are shared with TRBD1. This CDR3 region has 14 residues. Germline V CDR1 and CDR2: SGHTA, FQGNSA. The junction had 1 base not matched to a gene; V was cut back by 1 base and J by 3 bases. Written as DNA, the CDR3 is TGTGCCAGCAGCTTAGAGGGACAGGGCTACGAGCAGTACTTC. Its translation is CASSLEGQGYEQYF.